This is a list of T cell receptor beta chains from one sample in a study of T cell repertoires and HLA-DP antigens. Clones were read by immunoSEQ multiplex PCR, and TCRdb kept only the in-frame ones, dropping some. The repertoire holds around 90,000 clones, with about nine tenths as singletons. These receptors' antigens are unknown. Sequencing was done on a sample of CD4+ T cells from PBMCs. The origin of the receptors is a man between 50 and 59 years old in good health and CMV-seronegative. Both conserved end residues are trimmed from each CDR3. Fields, in order: V gene, J gene, CDR3 length, CDR3 protein.

>TRBV30|TRBJ2-5|11
AWSRGLKETQY
>TRBV27|TRBJ2-2|12
AARGLADTGELF
>TRBV11-2|TRBJ2-2|11
ASSFVITGELF
>TRBV30|TRBJ1-1|12
AWSGDSLVNKAF
>TRBV28|TRBJ2-4|14
ASSLLAVQTKNIQY
>TRBV5-1|TRBJ1-2|12
ASSQDGHGDGYT
>TRBV15|TRBJ1-5|14
ATSIGGDLSNQPQH
>TRBV9|TRBJ2-7|10
ASSGDSYEQY
>TRBV18|TRBJ2-2|14
ASSPPGGQMAGELF
>TRBV7-9|TRBJ2-5|13
ASSLGGRPQETQY
>TRBV5-4|TRBJ2-3|11
ASSLDVGDTQY
>TRBV6-1|TRBJ2-7|10
ASSERGYEQY
>TRBV2|TRBJ2-3|14
ASIQGGGSRTDTQY
>TRBV5-1|TRBJ2-2|14
ASSLYETRDTGELF
>TRBV19|TRBJ1-4|12
ASSLGQTNEKLF
>TRBV5-1|TRBJ2-3|11
ASSLQGTDTQY
>TRBV12-2|TRBJ2-7|14
ASRSDWPSEAYEQY
>TRBV7-2|TRBJ1-5|15
ASSLGPGGSSNQPQH
>TRBV5-5|TRBJ2-2|13
ASSLRTGGPGELF
>TRBV2|TRBJ1-5|15
ASSGTAGGTSNQPQH
>TRBV30|TRBJ2-2|13
AWSGLAGDTGELF
>TRBV7-2|TRBJ1-1|12
ASSRLGPNTEAF
>TRBV6-5|TRBJ1-1|10
ASNQPNTEAF
>TRBV5-1|TRBJ1-2|11
ASSRGQEDFYT
>TRBV7-2|TRBJ2-5|12
ASSLLDPGQTQY